One T cell receptor (beta chain) is described in this entry. The data were taken from a study of cytomegalovirus exposure and HLA in healthy donors. PCR primers comprised 60 Vbeta and 13 Jbeta primers. In the source study's methods: It was a later analysis that counted tens of millions of unique TCR beta chains, of which approximately 11 million were shared. Some clones are missing from TCRdb's copy, which holds only in-frame ones; the method was immunoSEQ multiplex PCR. Clone size and V and J calls were adopted from that table, with D and trimming inferred from the DNA. The sample table sets out 150,000 to 200,000 clones. V was shortened by 2 bases and J by 1 base, with 5 bases between the two germline ends. This CDR3 region has 13 residues. The germline V gene has CDR1 WNHNN and CDR2 SYGVQD (reference sequence).

This sequence originates from a woman aged 55-69 years in good health and CMV-seronegative. Source material: PBMCs. V and J are TRBV10-1 and TRBJ1-1; D is undetermined. The CDR3, as DNA: TGCGCCAGCAGTGAGCCCGGGAACACTGAAGCTTTCTTT. Protein: CASSEPGNTEAFF.